This entry features one TCR beta chain sequence. Germline V lookup: CDR1 SGDLS, CDR2 YYNGEE. V was cut by 3 bases and J by 5 bases, with 17 bases left in between. The CDR3 has 15 residues. This entry comes from a study of CD8+CD57+ T cells in acquired aplastic anemia. Genomic DNA, the template, was used for profiling of the TCR beta VDJ and CDR3. TCRdb re-analysed the reads in MiXCR, keeping a single row per CDR3 protein. The data show 200,000 to 250,000 distinct CDR3 sequences, 30% to 40% seen once. This receptor was obtained from a human donor in good health, serving as a control. V and J are TRBV9 and TRBJ2-5; weak D call: TRBD2 (7 bases). The specimen sequenced was sorted CD4+, CD8+, or CD8+CD57+ T cells (not recorded which) from PBMCs. The CDR3, as DNA: TGTGCCAGCAGCGGTTTGGGGGGGCATCAGGAGACCCAGTACTTC. Amino acids: CASSGLGGHQETQYF. The variable domain in full, with the rest retrieved from reference TRBV9 and TRBJ2-5, is DSGVTQTPKHLITATGQRVTLRCSPRSGDLSVYWYQQSLDQGLQFLIQYYNGEERAKGNILERFSAQQFPDLHSELNLSSLELGDSALYFCASSGLGGHQETQYFGPGTRLLVL.